These 14 T cell receptor beta chains were sequenced from one sample in a study of cytomegalovirus exposure and HLA in healthy donors. Vbeta (60) and Jbeta (13) primers were used in the PCR. Here immunoSEQ multiplex PCR was the method, and the copy in TCRdb shows in-frame clones only, minus some. This table has some 180,000 clones, around 74% appearing once. Sequencing input: PBMCs. The source of these receptors is a male donor in good health and CMV-seronegative.

The CDR3 region is CASTSPRGANYGYTF. Written as DNA, the CDR3 is TGTGCCAGCACCTCCCCCAGGGGAGCTAACTATGGCTACACCTTC. This chain connects TRBV28 to TRBJ1-2; tentatively, D is TRBD1 (6 bases). The CDR3 is made up of 15 amino acids. Trimming stripped 7 bases from V and 0 bases from J, with 15 bases between. Germline CDR1 MDHEN, CDR2 SYDVKM.

This chain connects TRBV9 to TRBJ1-2; TRBD1 aligns across 8 bases. The CDR3 sequence is 14 residues long. V dropped 0 bases and J dropped 6; count of bases not matched to a gene: 4. The V gene's germline CDR1 is SGDLS and CDR2 YYNGEE. The CDR3 protein is CASSVEAGGNGYTF. DNA of the CDR3: TGTGCCAGCAGCGTAGAAGCAGGGGGCAATGGCTACACCTTC.

The chain links TRBV19 to TRBJ2-5; D remains unclear. Deletions cut 6 bases from V and 5 bases from J, with 10 bases between. CDR1 and CDR2 from the germline V gene are LNHDA and SQIVND (reference sequence). CDR3 length equals 12 residues. For the CDR3, the DNA is TGTGCCAGTAGCCAATCCAGGGAGACCCAGTACTTC. Its translation is CASSQSRETQYF.

The chain joins TRBV5-4 to TRBJ2-5; a possible D gene is TRBD2 (6 bases). The ends were cut back, 0 bases at V and 5 bases at J, with 11 bases in the middle. This CDR3 is built from 14 residues. Germline lookup yields CDR1 SGHNT and CDR2 YYREEE (reference sequence). In nucleotides, the CDR3 is TGTGCCAGCAGCTTGGCGGGAGCTTGGGAGACCCAGTACTTC. This encodes CASSLAGAWETQYF.

This clone was observed a few times. The J gene is TRBJ1-4, the V gene TRBV19; D is perhaps TRBD1 (5 bases). Germline values: CDR1 LNHDA, CDR2 SQIVND (reference sequence). V was pared by 3 bases and J by 8 bases, with 7 bases between. CDR3 size: 12 residues. As DNA, the CDR3 is TGTGCCAGTAGTATTGACAGCGAAAAACTGTTTTTT. It translates to CASSIDSEKLFF.

The chain carries TRBV29-1 and TRBJ1-1; TRBD1 aligns across 9 bases. V dropped 3 bases and J dropped 4; count of bases not matched to a gene: 3. Per germline, CDR1 SQVTM and CDR2 ANQGSEA. The CDR3 sequence is 13 residues long. The CDR3 spells CSVEGQGLTEAFF. CDR3 DNA: TGCAGCGTTGAGGGACAGGGCCTCACTGAAGCTTTCTTT.

The chain has TRBV6-5 and TRBJ1-3; 7 nucleotides line up with TRBD1. The junction had 6 bases not matched to a gene; V was cut back by 6 bases and J by 1 base. The CDR3 is 15 amino acids. Per the germline V gene, CDR1 is MNHEY and CDR2 is SVGAGI. The CDR3: CASRIDRASGNTIYF. As DNA, the CDR3 is TGTGCCAGCAGAATAGACAGGGCTTCTGGAAACACCATATATTTT.

The gene calls are TRBV4-1 and TRBJ1-2; D perhaps matches TRBD1 (6 bases). The V gene's germline CDR1 is MGHRA and CDR2 YSYEKL. Trimming took 0 bases from V and 2 from J, leaving 13 bases between them. This CDR3 has 16 amino acids. The CDR3 DNA is TGCGCCAGCAGCCAAGATCGGCCAGGGACAAACTATGGCTACACCTTC. Translation: CASSQDRPGTNYGYTF.

CDR3 nucleotide sequence: TGTGCCAGCAGTTACACCAGGGATTACTATGGCTACACCTTC. Its translation: CASSYTRDYYGYTF. This chain connects TRBV6-5 to TRBJ1-2, with a tentative D call TRBD1 (5 bases). CDR1 is MNHEY, CDR2 SVGAGI, per germline. CDR3 length: 14 residues. V dropped 2 bases and J dropped 3 bases, with 10 bases sitting between them.

This chain joins TRBV30 and TRBJ2-3; perhaps TRBD1 as D (6 bases). The CDR3 extends over 13 amino acids. With 2 bases removed from V and 4 bases from J, the gap between germline ends came to 10 bases. In germline, CDR1 is GTSNPN, CDR2 SVGIG (reference sequence). CDR3 sequence reads: CAWSFQGSDTQYF. The DNA of the CDR3 is TGTGCCTGGAGTTTCCAGGGGTCAGATACGCAGTATTTT.

V usage is TRBV28 and J usage is TRBJ1-5; D is perhaps TRBD1 (6 bases). V was pared by 6 bases and J by 11 bases, with 17 bases between. Germline CDR1 MDHEN, CDR2 SYDVKM. The CDR3 is made up of 13 amino acids. The CDR3 nucleotides read TGTGCCAGCAGGGGGCCACAGGGTAGGGCCCAGCATTTT. Translated: CASRGPQGRAQHF.

This chain uses TRBV28 with TRBJ1-4; 7 bases line up with TRBD1. V shed 6 bases and J 8 bases; nucleotides not matched to a gene: 6. This CDR3 region has 13 residues. Germline V gives CDR1 MDHEN, CDR2 SYDVKM. The CDR3 DNA is TGTGCCAGCAGCCCGGGACAGATAGAAAAACTGTTTTTT. This gives the protein CASSPGQIEKLFF.

The gene calls are TRBV11-1 and TRBJ2-1; 9 nucleotides align to TRBD2. V trimming: 5 bases; J trimming: 3 bases; junction bases outside the gene matches: 5. CDR1 is SGHAT and CDR2 is FQDESV in the germline V gene (reference sequence). The CDR3 runs to 15 residues. The CDR3 nucleotides are TGTGCCAGCAGCAACCCGACTAGCGGCTACAATGAGCAGTTCTTC. Translating it yields CASSNPTSGYNEQFF. The full variable domain, completed using reference TRBV11-1 and TRBJ2-1, is EAEVAQSPRYKITEKSQAVAFWCDPISGHATLYWYRQILGQGPELLVQFQDESVVDDSQLPKDRFSAERLKGVDSTLKIQPAELGDSAMYLCASSNPTSGYNEQFFGPGTRLTVL.

This chain links TRBV2 with TRBJ2-1; 11 bases match TRBD2. The CDR3 contains 16 residues. Germline lookup yields CDR1 SNHLY and CDR2 FYNNEI. V trimming: 6 bases; J trimming: 2 bases; junction bases outside the gene matches: 6. The chain's CDR3 is CASSGPGLAAYNEQFF. In DNA, the CDR3 is TGTGCCAGCAGCGGACCGGGACTAGCGGCCTACAATGAGCAGTTCTTC.